Presented here are 9 T cell receptor beta chains from one specimen sequenced in a study of Ad26.COV2.S vaccination and SARS-CoV-2 variants. The treatment was: over 15 received Ad26.COV2.S at low or high dose, single or two shots; about 5 received placebo; per-sample allocation not given. Specimen acquisition occurred on day 63 following the initial vaccine or placebo injection. Measured with immunoSEQ multiplex PCR; TCRdb has only the in-frame clones, and not every one. The profile shows 300,000 to 450,000 clones, around 83% of them singletons. This sample comprised peripheral blood, obtained in a trial of Ad26.COV2.S vaccine versus placebo. The receptors originated from a person aged 18 to 59 who received the Ad26.COV2.S COVID-19 vaccine or a placebo.

This clone was observed a handful of times. The V gene is TRBV6-2 or TRBV6-3, the J gene TRBJ2-3, with D perhaps TRBD1 (6 bases). Trimming removed 5 bases from V and 0 bases from J, with 15 bases in between. This CDR3 is built from 16 residues. CDR1 MNHEY and CDR2 SVGEGT come from the germline V gene. CDR3 region: CASSLRRRGSTDTQYF. As DNA, the CDR3 is TGTGCCAGCAGTCTACGCCGCAGGGGTAGCACAGATACGCAGTATTTT.

V and J are TRBV25-1 and TRBJ2-5; 12 nucleotides match TRBD1. This CDR3 is 15 amino acids long. V shed 6 bases, J shed 5 bases, and the junction held 7 bases outside the gene matches. Germline V lookup: CDR1 MGHDK, CDR2 SYGVNS. Here the CDR3 reads CASRGDRGQFETQYF. DNA of the CDR3: TGTGCCAGCAGGGGGGACAGGGGGCAATTCGAGACCCAGTACTTC.

This chain connects TRBV18 to TRBJ2-3; TRBD2 is a possible D gene (6 bases). The CDR3 covers 16 residues. Germline values: CDR1 KGHSH, CDR2 LQKENI. V gave up 6 bases and J gave up 3 bases, with 19 bases separating them. The DNA of the CDR3 is TGTGCCAGCTCCCATAACAATGCGGGGCAGACAGATACGCAGTATTTT. As protein: CASSHNNAGQTDTQYF.

On this clone itself: One junction end does not reproduce the germline sequence, and a read error may be involved. V is TRBV6-1 and J is TRBJ1-3; 11 bases are a match to TRBD1. Germline CDR1 reads MNHNS; CDR2 reads SASEGT. This CDR3 has 17 residues. CDR3 DNA sequence: TGTGCCAGCAGCGAAGCCGGGACAGGGGGTTCTGGAAACACCATATATTTT. Protein: CASSEAGTGGSGNTIYF.

This chain connects TRBV12-5 to TRBJ1-1; TRBD1 matches 7 bases. The CDR3 covers 16 residues. The junction had 11 bases not matched to a gene; V was cut back by 2 bases and J by 5 bases. Germline CDR1 reads LGHNT; CDR2 reads FRNRAP. The CDR3 loop is CASGLPETGRRTEAFF. The CDR3 coding sequence is TGTGCTAGTGGTTTGCCCGAGACAGGGAGAAGAACTGAAGCTTTCTTT.

The CDR3 bases are TGTGCCAGCAGTGAAGACAGGGTGCCCTACGAGCAGTACTTC. This sequence encodes CASSEDRVPYEQYF. The chain recombines TRBV25-1 with TRBJ2-7, with 7 bases matching TRBD1. The CDR3 extends over 14 amino acids. Germline lookup yields CDR1 MGHDK and CDR2 SYGVNS. The J segment lost 2 bases and the V segment lost 2 bases, leaving 3 bases of the junction unmatched.

This clone was seen a handful of times. The chain carries TRBV10-3 and TRBJ2-6, with unresolved D. CDR1 and CDR2 from the germline V gene are ENHRY and SYGVKD. This CDR3 comprises 16 residues. With 8 bases removed from V and 0 bases from J, the gap between germline ends came to 14 bases. The DNA of the CDR3 is TGTGCCATCCGGGCAGCGCTATTCTCTGGGGCCAACGTCCTGACTTTC. Translating gives CAIRAALFSGANVLTF.

This chain uses TRBV10-3 with TRBJ2-5, with D possibly TRBD1 on 6 matching bases. Germline V gives CDR1 ENHRY, CDR2 SYGVKD. The V end lost 3 bases, the J end lost 1 base, and 12 bases lay between the germline ends. The CDR3 runs to 15 residues. CDR3 in amino acids: CAISEGQGLQETQYF. Written as DNA, the CDR3 is TGTGCCATCAGTGAAGGGCAGGGGCTCCAAGAGACCCAGTACTTC.

V and J are TRBV18 and TRBJ2-1, with 7 nucleotides matching TRBD1. V dropped 1 base and J dropped 6; count of bases not matched to a gene: 0. The CDR3 runs 13 residues. Germline values: CDR1 KGHSH, CDR2 LQKENI. The CDR3 bases are TGTGCCAGCTCACCACGACAGGGCAATGAGCAGTTCTTC. Residues: CASSPRQGNEQFF.